Only a few counts were recorded for the clone carrying this T cell receptor (beta chain). Its target is unknown. A read error may account for a junction end that differs from germline. This entry comes from a study of T cell repertoires in cytomegalovirus infection. Across the study: Public TCR beta signatures were indicative of both CMV infection and a matching HLA type.

The CDR3 is 16 residues long. Germline lookup yields CDR1 LNHDA and CDR2 SQIVND (reference sequence). Each CDR3 protein is one row after TCRdb ran MiXCR on the reads. The sample lists around 800,000 distinct CDR3 sequences, less than 35% occurring once. The sequenced sample was cultured CD8+ T cells from PBMCs, obtained from culture after CMV antigen stimulation. The TCR comes from a human donor in good health (CMV status not recorded). Some clones in this sample may be carry-over from other donors' samples. The chain joins TRBV19 to TRBJ2-7; D is perhaps TRBD2 (5 bases). The CDR3 region is CASSIVGGSRIYEQYF. For the CDR3, the DNA is TGTGCCAGTAGCATAGTCGGAGGATCTAGGATATACGAGCAGTACTTC.